This paragraph reports one T cell receptor beta chain. This record comes from a study of control samples from healthy donors and cancer patients. Measured with immunoSEQ multiplex PCR; TCRdb has only the in-frame clones, and not every one. The repertoire includes roughly 130,000 clones, about 95% of them detected once, and approximately 4% sits in the top ten. This CDR3 is built from 16 residues. CDR1 and CDR2 from the germline V gene are LNHDA and SQIVND (reference sequence). V was pared by 5 bases and J by 5 bases, with 10 bases of the junction left unmatched. V and J are TRBV19 and TRBJ1-4, with 8 bases that match TRBD1. Input material: blood. This receptor was taken from a man aged 25 to 45 in good health. The CDR3 spells CASSPGTGLANEKLFF. The CDR3 DNA sequence: TGTGCCAGTAGTCCCGGGACAGGTTTGGCGAATGAAAAACTGTTTTTT.